These 4 T cell receptor beta chains were all obtained from the same sample, sequenced in a study of blood T cells in healthy people across ages. Sample-barcoded 5' priming and a J-beta primer mix drove a second PCR of 7 to 11 cycles. TCRdb re-called the 5' RACE reads with MiXCR, one entry per CDR3 protein. The sample has over 600,000 distinct CDR3 sequences; more than 55% are singletons. Source material: blood. The receptor set was obtained from a middle-aged man in good health.

This clonotype appeared many times. V gene TRBV2 combines with J gene TRBJ1-2; no definite D call. The CDR3 totals 12 residues. V was pared by 8 bases and J by 5 bases, with 12 bases between. CDR1 is SNHLY, CDR2 FYNNEI, per germline. The CDR3 sequence: CASRGAKYGYTF. DNA for the CDR3: TGTGCCAGCCGGGGAGCGAAGTATGGCTACACCTTC.

In DNA form, the CDR3 reads TGTGCCAGCAGCGTATGGGCGTCCATCGAAAAACTGTTTTTT. Amino acids: CASSVWASIEKLFF. The chain has TRBV9 and TRBJ1-4; D is unresolved. Germline CDR1 is SGDLS and CDR2 is YYNGEE. V was shortened by 1 base and J by 8 bases, with 12 bases between the two germline ends. The CDR3 is 14 residues long.

Comments on this clonotype: The junction and the germline gene differ at one end; a read error may be behind it. The V and J genes are TRBV4-1 and TRBJ1-1, with TRBD1 as a possible D gene (5 bases). CDR3 length: 18 amino acids. Germline V gene lookup returns CDR1 MGHRA and CDR2 YSYEKL. The CDR3 DNA reads as TGCGCCAGCAGCCACAAAAACGGCCAGGGAGGAATTCACACCGAAGCTTTCTTT. It yields the protein CASSHKNGQGGIHTEAFF.

The chain uses TRBV6-2 or TRBV6-3 and TRBJ1-6; D is ambiguous. Trimming left V 9 bases short and J 7 bases short, with 19 bases between. Germline assignment: CDR1 MNHEY and CDR2 SVGEGT. The CDR3 has 15 amino acids. CDR3 sequence (DNA): TGTGCCAGTAGGGCAGCGACCTCGCAGAATTCACCCCTCCACTTT. This gives the protein CASRAATSQNSPLHF.